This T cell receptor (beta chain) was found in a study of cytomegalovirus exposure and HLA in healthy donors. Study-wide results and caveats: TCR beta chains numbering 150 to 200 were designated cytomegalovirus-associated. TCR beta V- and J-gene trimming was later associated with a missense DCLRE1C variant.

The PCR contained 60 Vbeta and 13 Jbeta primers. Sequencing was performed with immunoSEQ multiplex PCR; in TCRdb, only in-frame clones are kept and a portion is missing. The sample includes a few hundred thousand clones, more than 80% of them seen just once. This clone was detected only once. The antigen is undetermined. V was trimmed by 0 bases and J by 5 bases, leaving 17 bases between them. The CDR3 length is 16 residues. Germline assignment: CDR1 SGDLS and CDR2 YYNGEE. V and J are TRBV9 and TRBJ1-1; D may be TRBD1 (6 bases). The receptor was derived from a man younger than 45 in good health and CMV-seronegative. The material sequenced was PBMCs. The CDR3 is CASSVGGQGSRTEAFF. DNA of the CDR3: TGTGCCAGCAGCGTAGGGGGGCAAGGGTCGAGGACTGAAGCTTTCTTT.